This is a list of T cell receptor beta chains from one sample in a study of blood T cell repertoires in COVID-19. Method: immunoSEQ multiplex PCR; TCRdb's copy keeps in-frame clones and lacks some. The sample has around 140,000 clones; over 60% are singletons. The sequenced sample was peripheral blood. The receptors originated from a woman of 80 years or more with active or convalescent COVID-19. Both conserved end residues are part of each CDR3. A D gene is named only where the DNA matches it firmly. A clone size is listed for some rows: how often the clone was seen (once, few, many), or a class if it is expanded.

length,J,V,D,size,DNA,CDR3
16,TRBJ2-3,TRBV5-4,TRBD2,-,TGTGCCAGCAGCTCTAGGACTAGCCCAGGGAAAGATACGCAGTATTTT,CASSSRTSPGKDTQYF
16,TRBJ1-2,TRBV3-1/TRBV3-2,TRBD1,-,TGTGCCAGCAGCGTACGACGAGGGACAGCTAACTATGGCTACACCTTC,CASSVRRGTANYGYTF
12,TRBJ1-1,TRBV11-3,-,once,TGTGCCAGCAAGGTAGGGGACACTGAAGCTTTCTTT,CASKVGDTEAFF
16,TRBJ2-1,TRBV13,TRBD1,-,TGTGCCAGCAGCCGACTGGGGGACAGGGATTACAATGAGCAGTTCTTC,CASSRLGDRDYNEQFF
14,TRBJ1-2,TRBV2,-,-,TGTGCCAGCAGTGATCTCCCACCGGACTATGGCTACACCTTC,CASSDLPPDYGYTF
12,TRBJ1-2,TRBV2,-,-,TGTGCCACCGGGACAACTAACTATGGCTACACCTTC,CATGTTNYGYTF
20,TRBJ2-6,TRBV19,-,few,TGTGCCAGTAGTATAGACTTTTTAGGCAGGGCTAGCTCTGGGGCCAACGTCCTGACTTTC,CASSIDFLGRASSGANVLTF
15,TRBJ2-1,TRBV5-1,-,-,TGCGCCAGCAGCTTGCAGGGGAGCTCCTACAATGAGCAGTTCTTC,CASSLQGSSYNEQFF
16,TRBJ1-2,TRBV5-8,-,-,TGTGCCAGCAGCGCAGGCGTGGGGGCGGGCAACTATGGCTACACCTTC,CASSAGVGAGNYGYTF
15,TRBJ2-2,TRBV7-9,TRBD1,-,TGTGCCAGCAGCTCCACAGGGGGCAACACCGGGGAGCTGTTTTTT,CASSSTGGNTGELFF
15,TRBJ1-3,TRBV3-1/TRBV3-2,-,many,TGTGCCAGCAGCCAAGGGCAAGGGGGTGTGGGCACCATATATTTT,CASSQGQGGVGTIYF
13,TRBJ1-2,TRBV30,-,few,TGTGCCTGGAGAGACAGACGGGACTATGGCTACACCTTC,CAWRDRRDYGYTF
17,TRBJ2-6,TRBV15,-,few,TGTGCCACCAGCAGAGAACGGGTGGACTCTGGGGCCAACGTCCTGACTTTC,CATSRERVDSGANVLTF
14,TRBJ2-6,TRBV5-1,-,-,TGCGCCAGCAGCCCACCCGGGGGGGCCAACGTCCTGACTTTC,CASSPPGGANVLTF
12,TRBJ1-2,TRBV29-1,-,few,TGCAGCGTTGCCAGGCGAGACTATGGCTACACCTTC,CSVARRDYGYTF
18,TRBJ1-1,TRBV18,TRBD1,once,TGTGCCAGCTCACCAGTAGGGTCGCAGGGGGCCATGAACACTGAAGCTTTCTTT,CASSPVGSQGAMNTEAFF
15,TRBJ2-7,TRBV6-2/TRBV6-3,-,few,TGTGCCAGCAGTTACGAAGGGGGATCGGGCTACGAGCAGTACTTC,CASSYEGGSGYEQYF
13,TRBJ1-4,TRBV18,-,-,TGTGCCAGCTCCACAGATTGGGGCGAAAAACTGTTTTTT,CASSTDWGEKLFF
17,TRBJ2-4,TRBV4-1,TRBD1,-,TGCGCCAGCAGCAAGGGGACAGGGTCGTTATCCAAAAACATTCAGTACTTC,CASSKGTGSLSKNIQYF
15,TRBJ2-7,TRBV7-3,-,-,TGTGCCAGCAGCCCCGTTGCGGGGGCCGGGTACGAGCAGTACTTC,CASSPVAGAGYEQYF
14,TRBJ2-5,TRBV5-1,-,-,TGCGCCAGCAGCCAACAGGGTGATCAAGAGACCCAGTACTTC,CASSQQGDQETQYF
14,TRBJ2-5,TRBV5-1,TRBD2,-,TGCGCCAGCACAAGCCTAGCGGGGGAAGAGACCCAGTACTTC,CASTSLAGEETQYF
15,TRBJ2-7,TRBV6-5,-,-,TGTGCCAGCAGTTATACCCAGCCCCGAGAGGACGAGCAGTACTTC,CASSYTQPREDEQYF
13,TRBJ1-1,TRBV18,-,-,TGTGCCAGCTCACCTACACCAGGCACTGAAGCTTTCTTT,CASSPTPGTEAFF
14,TRBJ1-1,TRBV7-8,-,-,TGTGCCAGCAGCTCCCGGGGTTCGAACACTGAAGCTTTCTTT,CASSSRGSNTEAFF
14,TRBJ2-1,TRBV28,TRBD1,-,TGTGCCAGCAGGTCCGGGACAGGCTTCAATGAGCAGTTCTTC,CASRSGTGFNEQFF
15,TRBJ2-7,TRBV19,-,-,TGTGCCAGTAGCTATACCGGGACACAACTCTACGAGCAGTACTTC,CASSYTGTQLYEQYF
15,TRBJ2-7,TRBV18,TRBD1,-,TGTGCCAGCTCACACCTAGGACAGGGGTCCTACGAGCAGTACTTC,CASSHLGQGSYEQYF
14,TRBJ1-5,TRBV28,TRBD1,-,TGTGCCAGCAGTTTGACAGGGGGCAATCAGCCCCAGCATTTT,CASSLTGGNQPQHF
13,TRBJ1-2,TRBV29-1,-,-,TGCAGCCCGAACCCAGGGCATTTCCATGGCTACACCTTC,CSPNPGHFHGYTF
14,TRBJ1-4,TRBV6-4,TRBD1,-,TGTGCCAGCAGTGGTCAGGGGGCGAATGAAAAACTGTTTTTT,CASSGQGANEKLFF
14,TRBJ2-5,TRBV28,-,few,TGTGCCAGCAGTACATACACGCAGGCGGAGACCCAGTACTTC,CASSTYTQAETQYF
12,TRBJ2-3,TRBV14,-,-,TGTGCCAGCTCCCTCCAGGGCAATACGCAGTATTTT,CASSLQGNTQYF
15,TRBJ2-7,TRBV28,TRBD1,-,TGTGCCAGCAGTTCCGCGGGACAGGGTAAATACGAGCAGTACTTC,CASSSAGQGKYEQYF
14,TRBJ1-1,TRBV25-1,TRBD1,-,TGTGCCAGCAGGGAGACAGGGGGAAGACCTGAAGCTTTCTTT,CASRETGGRPEAFF
14,TRBJ1-2,TRBV6-5,TRBD1,-,TGTGCCAGCACCGGGGACAGGGGGTTAGGGGGCTACACCTTC,CASTGDRGLGGYTF
17,TRBJ2-5,TRBV7-8,TRBD2,-,TGTGCCAGCAGCCAGGCCAGGGCTAGCGGGGGGAGAGAGACCCAGTACTTC,CASSQARASGGRETQYF
12,TRBJ1-2,TRBV19,-,-,TGTGCCAGTAGTCAAGAAAGGGGTGGCTACACCTTC,CASSQERGGYTF
17,TRBJ1-3,TRBV13,TRBD1,-,TGTGCCAGCAGCGCCCTCAAACAGGGGGCTTATGGAAACACCATATATTTT,CASSALKQGAYGNTIYF
14,TRBJ2-2,TRBV24-1,-,-,TGTGCCACCAGTGATGACGGCCGGGTGGTCGGGCTGTTTTTT,CATSDDGRVVGLFF
16,TRBJ1-3,TRBV19,-,once,TGTGCCAGTAGTATGGAGTCCAGAGCCTCTGGAAACACCATATATTTT,CASSMESRASGNTIYF
13,TRBJ2-1,TRBV11-2,-,-,TGTGCCAGCAGCTTAGAAGGGGCCAATGAGCAGTTCTTC,CASSLEGANEQFF
16,TRBJ2-5,TRBV18,TRBD1,-,TGTGCCAGCTCACAAACCGGGACAGGGAAGAAAGAGACCCAGTACTTC,CASSQTGTGKKETQYF
14,TRBJ2-5,TRBV15,-,-,TGTGCCACCAGAGTGAGAGGGGGTCGGGAGACCCAGTACTTC,CATRVRGGRETQYF
19,TRBJ1-5,TRBV3-1/TRBV3-2,-,few,TGTGCCAGCAGCCAAGGAATTAAACCGGGACACCCTAGCAATCAGCCCCAGCATTTT,CASSQGIKPGHPSNQPQHF
13,TRBJ1-4,TRBV29-1,TRBD1,-,TGCAGCGTGTCGGGGGACAGCAATGAAAAACTGTTTTTT,CSVSGDSNEKLFF
14,TRBJ1-1,TRBV2,-,-,TGTGCCAGCAGTGAAGGGGGAGGGGACACTGAAGCTTTCTTT,CASSEGGGDTEAFF
15,TRBJ2-7,TRBV3-1/TRBV3-2,TRBD1,-,TGTGCCAGCAGCCAAGCCGGGACAGGGTCTTTCGAGCAGTACTTC,CASSQAGTGSFEQYF
16,TRBJ1-3,TRBV4-2,-,-,TGTGCCAGCAGCCAAGAGGTGTCGGGGACTGGAAACACCATATATTTT,CASSQEVSGTGNTIYF
17,TRBJ1-5,TRBV28,TRBD1,-,TGTGCCAGCACAGGGGAAATTGGGACAGGGGGTTATCAGCCCCAGCATTTT,CASTGEIGTGGYQPQHF
15,TRBJ1-6,TRBV2,-,-,TGTGCCAGCAGTCCATGGAGCTCCTATAATTCACCCCTCCACTTT,CASSPWSSYNSPLHF
17,TRBJ2-2,TRBV15,-,-,TGTGCCACCAGCAAAAGGGGTGAAGGGACGAACACCGGGGAGCTGTTTTTT,CATSKRGEGTNTGELFF
15,TRBJ2-3,TRBV11-2,TRBD2,-,TGTGCCAGCAGCTTAGGCCGGGGGGAGGCAGATACGCAGTATTTT,CASSLGRGEADTQYF
16,TRBJ1-5,TRBV4-2,-,-,TGTGCCAGCAGCCACGCTGCCGGGATTCGTGATCAGCCCCAGCATTTT,CASSHAAGIRDQPQHF